The entry below gives a single TCR beta chain sequence along with its context. The antigen remains undetermined. Sequencing used immunoSEQ multiplex PCR; TCRdb keeps in-frame clones, though not all of them. The sample yields roughly 71,000 clones, about 81% seen once. The data belong to a study of vaccination effects on CD4 cells after COVID-19. After expansion with viral peptide pools in the ViraFEST assay, antigen-specific CD4+ T cells were sequenced. The culture ran for approximately 10 days before CD4+ T cells were isolated. Participants got two doses of BNT162b2 or mRNA-1273 vaccine. Each culture well received under 2.5 million PBMC. These cells were then cultured in IMDM with 10 IU/ml IL-2 and around 10 ug/ml peptides. Researchers swapped half the medium for IL-2 medium on both days 3 and 7. The germline V and J ends were trimmed by 0 bases and 2 bases, with 13 bases remaining between them. From germline, CDR1 is LGHDT and CDR2 YNNKEL (reference sequence). The CDR3 covers 16 residues.

The J gene is TRBJ2-5, the V gene TRBV3-1 (or the pseudogene TRBV3-2); D unclear. Sequencing was performed on CD4+ T cells from PBMCs cultured with HCoV-229E spike peptides, taken after COVID-19 vaccination. The clonotype was recovered from a human donor who received a COVID-19 vaccine. The CDR3 reads CASSQEFMAIQETQYF. CDR3 coding DNA: TGTGCCAGCAGCCAAGAGTTCATGGCAATACAAGAGACCCAGTACTTC.